This TCR beta chain was recovered during a study of blood T cell repertoires in COVID-19. In the study overall: Acute and convalescent COVID-19 specimens originated in the United States, Italy and Spain. PBMCs, B-cell-depleted T cells, or T cells were the source of the cDNA or gDNA that made up the material.

As to this clone: An end of the junction differs from the germline gene, which may be a read error.

In the authors' workflow: Scientists estimated how many nucleated cells there were by amplifying reference gene primers. Data came from immunoSEQ multiplex PCR; TCRdb stores just in-frame clones and leaves some out. The V and J calls and clone size come from that table; D and trimming were worked out from the DNA. The sample yields 13,000 to 15,000 clones, around nine tenths seen once. The CDR3 covers 18 residues. Per the germline V gene, CDR1 is MGHDK and CDR2 is SYGVNS. What was sequenced was peripheral blood. The gene calls are TRBV25-1 and TRBJ2-2; TRBD2 might be the D (6 bases). This TCR derives from a human donor in a cohort sampled during active COVID-19. The chain's CDR3 is CASSLGGGPMGKHRGAVF. CDR3 sequence (DNA): TGTGCCAGCAGTTTGGGGGGAGGACCGATGGGAAAACACCGGGGAGCTGTTTTT.